This T cell receptor (beta chain) was identified in a study of OX40 agonist ivuxolimab in advanced cancers. In the study overall: Ivuxolimab was a fully human IgG2 agonistic monoclonal antibody targeting the costimulatory receptor OX40 (CD134). Three dose-escalation patients achieved partial responses, one with hepatocellular carcinoma and two with cutaneous melanoma. Prior anti-PD-1, anti-PD-L1 or anti-CTLA-4 therapy was permitted, and less than 45% of dose-escalation patients had received checkpoint inhibitors. Peripheral TCRbeta sequencing was intended to test whether TCR sequence diversity was altered and clonal T-cell expansion was caused by ivuxolimab. The paper describes the monotherapy dose-escalation part (N of about 54 patients) of the phase I trial of ivuxolimab. Intravenous ivuxolimab was administered to patients every 2 weeks at six dose levels: 0.01, 0.1, 0.3, 1.5, 3 and 10 mg/kg. Among the 52 dose-escalation patients, about 19 had hepatocellular carcinoma, about 15 melanoma, 9 renal cell carcinoma and 9 head and neck cancer. In the dose-escalation cohort, 82.7% of patients were male, and the mean age was around 60 years, with a range of 23 to 79. General conclusions and limits of the study: After ivuxolimab, expanded clones were on average more numerous among CD8+ T cells than among CD4+ T cells. In partial responders in the 0.1-3.0 mg/kg groups, normalized peripheral clonal expansion was found to be among the lowest, especially among CD8+ T cells. At doses of 0.1 to 3.0 mg/kg, clonal expansion of both CD4+ and CD8+ T cells in blood was seen between baseline and week 6. Antigen specificity was not determined for the clonally expanded peripheral T cells. Low levels of normalized T-cell clonal expansion were also seen in some patients who did not respond.

The CDR3, from cysteine to phenylalanine, totals 14 residues. The CDR3 DNA has 42 bases and is translated from base 1. Relative to germline, V is missing 6 bases and J is missing 5 bases, with 4 bases of the junction outside any gene match. The germline V gene gives CDR1 as MNHEY and CDR2 as SVGAGI. As regards this clone: Its antigen target is currently unknown. Base qualities are not recorded, but no much larger clone differs from it by a single base.

Patients with a history of autoimmune disease or receiving systemic immunosuppression were excluded from the trial. Peripheral blood for TCR sequencing was collected from all dose cohorts at baseline, on cycle 4 day 1, and on cycle 7 day 1. The samples were drawn from a first-in-human, open-label, multicenter phase I dose-escalation trial of ivuxolimab. Adults with locally advanced or metastatic melanoma, renal cell, hepatocellular, or head and neck squamous cell carcinoma were enrolled in the trial. Before TCR sequencing, CD4+ and CD8+ T cells were separately sorted from peripheral blood. Genomic DNA was extracted from sorted cells for sequencing of the TCRbeta CDR3 region. The immunoSEQ Assay was used to sequence the TCRbeta CDR3 regions. TCRdb mirrors the immuneACCESS table, restricted to in-frame sequences. Some clones are absent from its copies; in checked studies, under half trace to an unresolved V gene, and the reason for the others is unknown. The sample table holds fewer than 70,000 clones, of which approximately 89% were seen once. The top ten clonotypes cover more than 1% of the sample.

The source is an adult with an advanced solid tumor such as melanoma, head and neck, liver or kidney cancer. Sequenced material: CD4+ or CD8+ T cells sorted from blood, taken in a trial of the OX40 agonist ivuxolimab. This chain joins TRBV6-5 to TRBJ2-1, with 10 bases in between that match TRBD2. Here the CDR3 is given as CASRTAGGDNEQFF. The nucleotide sequence is TGTGCCAGCAGAACAGCGGGGGGGGACAATGAGCAGTTCTTC.